The table lists the clone carrying this T cell receptor (beta chain) with many counts. The sample comes from a study of T-cell memory formation after mild COVID-19. This CDR3 is 11 amino acids long. The germline gives CDR1 SGHDT, CDR2 YYEEEE. V lost 5 bases to trimming and J lost 3 bases, with 5 bases between them. TCRdb fed the 5' RACE reads into MiXCR, producing one record per CDR3 protein. Here the sample spans 400,000 or so distinct CDR3 sequences, roughly 21% being singletons. The chain uses TRBV5-6 and TRBJ2-5; D remains unclear. The clonotype comes from an adult woman who had mild COVID-19 (a few samples of this study predate the infection). Cell type and time point are not known. The source material was PBMCs or a T cell subset sorted from them (not recorded which). The CDR3 loop reads CASSREETQYF. The CDR3 region has the DNA TGTGCCAGCAGTCGCGAAGAGACCCAGTACTTC.